The sample holds a few counts of the clone carrying this T cell receptor (beta chain). Its antigen is currently unknown. This may be a read error, as it is one base from a much larger clone. The TCR beta CDR3 regions underwent amplification from RNA transcripts. First-round RT-PCR relied on HTBI primers, and a second-round multiplex PCR came next. TCRdb processed the multiplex PCR reads anew with MiXCR; each CDR3 protein has one entry. The table records around 1.1 million distinct CDR3 sequences, roughly 35% of them present only once. This record comes from a study of Graves' ophthalmopathy and Graves' hyperthyroidism. Overall study results and limits: The majority of expanded thyroid clonotypes above 0.001 frequency also occurred in blood. The model predicted ophthalmopathy progression with 60% to 71% sensitivity and 72% to 85% specificity.

The authors enrolled newly diagnosed hyperthyroidism patients aged 18 to 65 with under 2 months' duration. Germline assignment: CDR1 SGHTA and CDR2 FQGNSA. This CDR3 has 17 residues. V lost 1 base, J lost 5 bases, and 20 bases lay in between. This receptor was obtained from an adult man with Graves' hyperthyroidism. This chain connects TRBV7-2 to TRBJ2-5; the D gene is possibly TRBD2 (7 bases). The sample consisted of peripheral blood or thyroid tissue (not recorded which). CDR3 residues: CASSLGGGRQVPETQYF. The DNA for the CDR3 is TGTGCCAGCAGCTTAGGGGGGGGAAGACAGGTCCCCGAGACCCAGTACTTC.